The rows below give T cell receptor beta chains drawn from one sample of a study of blood T cell repertoires in COVID-19. The method was immunoSEQ multiplex PCR; TCRdb's version includes in-frame clones alone and lacks a portion of them. The sample records around 140,000 clones, approximately 90% being singletons. The sequenced sample was PBMCs or T cells enriched from blood (not recorded which). The receptor set was obtained from a man aged 50 to 59 who had recovered from COVID-19. CDR3s include the opening cysteine and the closing phenylalanine or tryptophan. The D gene is left open where the match is weak. Only some rows state a clone size, as once, few, many or a class for expanded clones.

j_call clone_size d_call v_call cdr3_nt cdr3_aa
TRBJ2-7 NA TRBD1 TRBV10-3 TGTGCCATCAGAGGACAGGATCTCGACGAGCAGTACTTC CAIRGQDLDEQYF
TRBJ2-5 NA TRBD2 TRBV18 TGTGCCAGCTCACCTACCGGGGGGGGCCCGGGAGAGACCCAGTACTTC CASSPTGGGPGETQYF
TRBJ1-5 once NA TRBV4-3 TGCGCCAGCAGCCAGTCCTATGAGCGTTACAATCAGCCCCAGCATTTT CASSQSYERYNQPQHF
TRBJ1-2 NA TRBD1 TRBV7-2 TGTGCCAGCAGCTCAAGACAGGGGCTCGATGGCTACACCTTC CASSSRQGLDGYTF
TRBJ2-1 NA NA TRBV5-8 TGTGCCAGCAGCCCGCGGCTGGGTGAGCAGTTCTTC CASSPRLGEQFF
TRBJ1-5 NA NA TRBV28 TGTGCCAGCAGGCCCCCTTTAAGACACCATAGCAATCAGCCCCAGCATTTT CASRPPLRHHSNQPQHF
TRBJ1-2 NA NA TRBV5-1 TGCGCCAGCAGCTTGGGACGGGGCGGGGATGGATATGGCTACACCTTC CASSLGRGGDGYGYTF
TRBJ1-2 NA TRBD1 TRBV19 TGTGCCAGTAGTACCGGGACAGTAAGGGGCTACACCTTC CASSTGTVRGYTF
TRBJ2-2 NA TRBD2 TRBV24-1 TGTGCCACCAGTGATTCCAGCGGGAGTTCCGGGGAGCTGTTTTTT CATSDSSGSSGELFF
TRBJ1-5 NA NA TRBV21-1 TGTGCCAGCAGCAAAACAGGGGCAGGGAATCAGCCCCAGCATTTT CASSKTGAGNQPQHF
TRBJ1-5 NA NA TRBV27 TGTGCCAGCAGTTTATCGCCCAGCAGGGCGCAGCCCCAGCATTTT CASSLSPSRAQPQHF
TRBJ2-7 many TRBD2 TRBV6-5 TGTGCCAGCAGCGCCGCGGGGGTCTACTACGAGCAGTACTTC CASSAAGVYYEQYF
TRBJ1-4 NA NA TRBV6-2/TRBV6-3 TGTGCCAGCAGTTACCCGCCCGGGGAACTGTTTTTT CASSYPPGELFF
TRBJ2-5 NA NA TRBV28 TGTGCCAGCAGTTGGGAGAGGTTTCGAGAGACCCAGTACTTC CASSWERFRETQYF
TRBJ1-3 NA NA TRBV30 TGTGCCTGGAGCCTCAGGGGAATCTCTGGAAACACCATATATTTT CAWSLRGISGNTIYF
TRBJ2-1 NA NA TRBV18 TGTGCCAGCCGGCGAGGGACTGCTTCATACAATGAGCAGTTCTTC CASRRGTASYNEQFF
TRBJ2-3 NA TRBD2 TRBV25-1 TGTGCCAGCAGCCAGCGGGGGGGCGGGACAGATACGCAGTATTTT CASSQRGGGTDTQYF